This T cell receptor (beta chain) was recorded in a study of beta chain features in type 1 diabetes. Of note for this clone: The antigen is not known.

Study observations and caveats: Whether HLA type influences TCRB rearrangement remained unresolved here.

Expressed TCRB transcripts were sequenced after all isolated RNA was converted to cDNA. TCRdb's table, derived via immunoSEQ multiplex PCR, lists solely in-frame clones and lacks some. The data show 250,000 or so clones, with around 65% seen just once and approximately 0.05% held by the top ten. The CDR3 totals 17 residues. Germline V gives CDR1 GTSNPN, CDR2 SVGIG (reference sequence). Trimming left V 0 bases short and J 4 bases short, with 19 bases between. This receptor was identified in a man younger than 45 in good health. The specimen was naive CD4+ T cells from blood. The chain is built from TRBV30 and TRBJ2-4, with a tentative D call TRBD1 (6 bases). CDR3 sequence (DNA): TGTGCCTGGAGTGTACCCACCCTGGGGGCTTTAAAAAACATTCAGTACTTC. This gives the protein CAWSVPTLGALKNIQYF.